This TCR beta chain was sequenced in a study of T cells after yellow fever vaccination. A universal primer site and UMIs were added as TCR cDNA was made by 5'RACE template switching. One entry per CDR3 protein, called by TCRdb with MiXCR from the 5' RACE reads. The top ten hold approximately 15% of the sample, which has under 550,000 distinct CDR3 sequences, roughly 22% seen once. Study results and limitations: FACS-sorted repertoires could harbor abundant contaminating bulk-population clonotypes. A large majority of primary-vaccination clones showed up again after the booster (96% CD4, around 85% CD8). It was a small share of clonotypes that appeared in both CD4 and CD8 compartments.

The germline V gene has CDR1 SGHVS and CDR2 FNYEAQ. The CDR3 is made up of 19 amino acids. The V gene lost 2 bases and the J gene lost 4 bases, with 24 bases spanning the gap. This clonotype was picked up a small number of times. Its target is not known. The clonotype originates from a man in his late teens or twenties who received the YFV17D yellow fever vaccine. The source material was PBMCs, sampled around 3 weeks after the first yellow fever vaccination. V usage is TRBV7-6 and J usage is TRBJ1-3; D unclear. In DNA form, the CDR3 reads TGTGCCAGCAGCTTAATTCCTGTGACACAACTCGGGAAAGGAAACACCATATATTTT. This translates into CASSLIPVTQLGKGNTIYF.